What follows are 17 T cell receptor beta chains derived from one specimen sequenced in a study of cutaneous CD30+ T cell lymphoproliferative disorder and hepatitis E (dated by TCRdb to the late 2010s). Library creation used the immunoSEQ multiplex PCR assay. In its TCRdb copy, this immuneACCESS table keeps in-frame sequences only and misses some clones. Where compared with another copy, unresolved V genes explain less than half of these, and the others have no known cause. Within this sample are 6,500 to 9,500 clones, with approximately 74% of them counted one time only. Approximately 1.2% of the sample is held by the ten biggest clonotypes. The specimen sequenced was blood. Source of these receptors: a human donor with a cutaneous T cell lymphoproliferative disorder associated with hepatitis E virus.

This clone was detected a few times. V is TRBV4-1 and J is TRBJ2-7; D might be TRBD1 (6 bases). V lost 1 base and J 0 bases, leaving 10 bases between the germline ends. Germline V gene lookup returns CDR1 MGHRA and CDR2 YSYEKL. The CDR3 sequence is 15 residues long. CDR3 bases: TGCGCCAGCAGCCAAGGGGAGACAGGCTCCTACGAGCAGTACTTC. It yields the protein CASSQGETGSYEQYF.

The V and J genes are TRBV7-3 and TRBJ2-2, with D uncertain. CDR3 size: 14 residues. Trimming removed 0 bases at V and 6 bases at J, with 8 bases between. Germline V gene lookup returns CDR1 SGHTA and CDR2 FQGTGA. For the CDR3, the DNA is TGTGCCAGCAGCTTAACGAACGACCCCGGGGAGCTGTTTTTT. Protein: CASSLTNDPGELFF.

DNA for the CDR3: TGTGCCAGCAGCTCACTTTTAACAGGGATCTACGAGCAGTACTTC. Amino acid sequence: CASSSLLTGIYEQYF. The V and J genes are TRBV7-6 and TRBJ2-7; a weak D match, TRBD1 (6 bases). CDR1 is SGHVS and CDR2 is FNYEAQ in the germline V gene. V dropped 4 bases and J dropped 3 bases, with 16 bases sitting between them. The CDR3 runs 15 residues.

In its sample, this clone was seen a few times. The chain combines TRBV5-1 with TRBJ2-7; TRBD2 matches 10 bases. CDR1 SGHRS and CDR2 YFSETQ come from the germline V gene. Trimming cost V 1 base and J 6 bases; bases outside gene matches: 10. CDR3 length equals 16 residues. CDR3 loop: CASSLSGRASGGEQYF. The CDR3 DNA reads TGCGCCAGCAGCTTGAGCGGGAGGGCCTCGGGCGGCGAGCAGTACTTC.

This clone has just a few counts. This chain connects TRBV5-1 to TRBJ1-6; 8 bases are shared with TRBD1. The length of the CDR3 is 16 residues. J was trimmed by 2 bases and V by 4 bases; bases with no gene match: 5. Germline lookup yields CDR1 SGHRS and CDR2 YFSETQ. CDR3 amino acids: CASSATGVPYNSPLHF. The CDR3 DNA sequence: TGCGCCAGCAGCGCGACAGGGGTGCCCTATAATTCACCCCTCCACTTT.

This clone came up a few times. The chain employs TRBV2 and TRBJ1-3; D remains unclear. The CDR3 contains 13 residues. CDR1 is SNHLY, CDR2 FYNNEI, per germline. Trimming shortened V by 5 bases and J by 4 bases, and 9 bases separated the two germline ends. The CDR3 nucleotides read TGTGCCAGCAGTTCTACAGCGGGAAACACCATATATTTT. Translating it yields CASSSTAGNTIYF. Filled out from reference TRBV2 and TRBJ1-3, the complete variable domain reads EPEVTQTPSHQVTQMGQEVILRCVPISNHLYFYWYRQILGQKVEFLVSFYNNEISEKSEIFDDQFSVERPDGSNFTLKIRSTKLEDSAMYFCASSSTAGNTIYFGEGSWLTVV.

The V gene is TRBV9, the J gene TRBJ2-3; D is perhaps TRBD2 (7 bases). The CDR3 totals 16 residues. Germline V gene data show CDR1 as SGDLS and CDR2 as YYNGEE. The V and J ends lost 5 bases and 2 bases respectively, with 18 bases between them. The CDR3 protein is CASSSGRGVDTDTQYF. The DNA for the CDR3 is TGTGCCAGCAGTTCGGGGAGGGGGGTTGACACAGATACGCAGTATTTT.

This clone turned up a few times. The CDR3 region is CASSLSTGRRDQPQHF. The DNA for the CDR3 is TGTGCCAGCAGTTTATCGACAGGGCGGCGGGATCAGCCCCAGCATTTT. The chain couples TRBV27 to TRBJ1-5; 7 bases fit TRBD1. Losses at the gene ends were 0 bases for V and 5 bases for J; bases not matched to a gene: 7. This CDR3 is 16 amino acids long. Germline V gene data show CDR1 as MNHEY and CDR2 as SMNVEV (reference sequence).

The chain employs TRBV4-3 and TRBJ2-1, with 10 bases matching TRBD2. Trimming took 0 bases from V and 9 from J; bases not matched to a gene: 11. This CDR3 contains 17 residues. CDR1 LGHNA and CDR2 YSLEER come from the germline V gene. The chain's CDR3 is CASSQDYTSGKYFEQFF. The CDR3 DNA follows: TGCGCCAGCAGCCAAGATTACACTAGCGGGAAGTATTTTGAGCAGTTCTTC.

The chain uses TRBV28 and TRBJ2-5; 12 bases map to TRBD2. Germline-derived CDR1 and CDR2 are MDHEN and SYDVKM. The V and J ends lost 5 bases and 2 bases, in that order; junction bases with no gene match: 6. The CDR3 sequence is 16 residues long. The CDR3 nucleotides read TGTGCCAGCAGTCCCCAGCTAGCGGGAGGGCAAGAGACCCAGTACTTC. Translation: CASSPQLAGGQETQYF.

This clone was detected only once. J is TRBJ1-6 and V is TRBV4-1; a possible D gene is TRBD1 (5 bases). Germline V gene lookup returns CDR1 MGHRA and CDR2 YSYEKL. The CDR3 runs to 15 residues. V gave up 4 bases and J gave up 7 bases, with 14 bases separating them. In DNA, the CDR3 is TGCGCCAGCAGCCCTGATGGGGGTGCCAATTCACCCCTCCACTTT. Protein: CASSPDGGANSPLHF.

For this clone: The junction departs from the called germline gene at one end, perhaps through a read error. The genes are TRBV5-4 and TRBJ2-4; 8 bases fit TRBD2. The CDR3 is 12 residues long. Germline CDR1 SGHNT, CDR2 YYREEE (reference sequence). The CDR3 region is CASSLGLGRMYF. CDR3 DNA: TGTGCCAGCAGTTTGGGACTAGGTCGGATGTACTTC.

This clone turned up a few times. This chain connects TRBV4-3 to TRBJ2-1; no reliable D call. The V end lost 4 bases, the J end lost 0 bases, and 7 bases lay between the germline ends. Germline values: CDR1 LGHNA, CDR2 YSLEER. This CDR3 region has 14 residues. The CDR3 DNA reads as TGCGCCAGCAGCCGTGGGTCCTCCTACAATGAGCAGTTCTTC. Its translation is CASSRGSSYNEQFF.

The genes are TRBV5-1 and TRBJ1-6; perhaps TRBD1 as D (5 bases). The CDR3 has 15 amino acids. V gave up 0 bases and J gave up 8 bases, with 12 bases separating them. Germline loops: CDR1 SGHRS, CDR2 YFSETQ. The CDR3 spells CASSLAGPRYSPLHF. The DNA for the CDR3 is TGCGCCAGCAGCTTGGCGGGGCCCCGCTATTCACCCCTCCACTTT. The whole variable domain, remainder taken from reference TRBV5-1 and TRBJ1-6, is KAGVTQTPRYLIKTRGQQVTLSCSPISGHRSVSWYQQTPGQGLQFLFEYFSETQRNKGNFPGRFSGRQFSNSRSEMNVSTLELGDSALYLCASSLAGPRYSPLHFGNGTRLTVT.

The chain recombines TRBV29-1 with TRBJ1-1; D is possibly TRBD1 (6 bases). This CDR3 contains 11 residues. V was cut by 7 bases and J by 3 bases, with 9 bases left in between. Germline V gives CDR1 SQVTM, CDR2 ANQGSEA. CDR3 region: CSAGDDTEAFF. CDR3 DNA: TGCAGCGCAGGGGATGACACTGAAGCTTTCTTT.

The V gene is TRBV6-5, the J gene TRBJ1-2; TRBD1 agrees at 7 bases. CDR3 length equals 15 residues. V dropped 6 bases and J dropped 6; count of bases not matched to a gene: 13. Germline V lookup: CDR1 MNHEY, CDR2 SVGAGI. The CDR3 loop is CASRTGTATWDGYTF. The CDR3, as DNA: TGTGCCAGCAGGACCGGGACAGCAACCTGGGATGGCTACACCTTC.

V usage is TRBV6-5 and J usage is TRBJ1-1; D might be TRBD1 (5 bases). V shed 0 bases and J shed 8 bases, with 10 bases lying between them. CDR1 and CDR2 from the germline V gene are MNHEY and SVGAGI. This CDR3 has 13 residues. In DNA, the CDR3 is TGTGCCAGCAGTTACTCCATTCAGGGCGAAGCTTTCTTT. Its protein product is CASSYSIQGEAFF.